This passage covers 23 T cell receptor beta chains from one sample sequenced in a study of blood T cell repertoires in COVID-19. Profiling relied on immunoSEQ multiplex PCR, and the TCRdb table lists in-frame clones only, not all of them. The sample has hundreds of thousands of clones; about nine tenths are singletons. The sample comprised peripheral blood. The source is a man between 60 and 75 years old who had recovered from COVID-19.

Written as DNA, the CDR3 is TGTGCCACCAGTGCGGCAGGAGGCTCCTACAATGAGCAGTTCTTC. Its translation: CATSAAGGSYNEQFF. This chain connects TRBV24-1 to TRBJ2-1; maybe TRBD2 (5 bases). This CDR3 has 15 residues. Germline V gene lookup returns CDR1 KGHDR and CDR2 SFDVKD. V shed 5 bases and J shed 0 bases, with 10 bases lying between them.

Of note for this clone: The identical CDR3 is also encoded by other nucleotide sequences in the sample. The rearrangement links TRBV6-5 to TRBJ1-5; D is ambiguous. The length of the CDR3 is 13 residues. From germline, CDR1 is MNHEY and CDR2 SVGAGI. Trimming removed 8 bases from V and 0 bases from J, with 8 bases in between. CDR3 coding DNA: TGTGCCAGCCGACTTGATAGCAATCAGCCCCAGCATTTT. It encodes CASRLDSNQPQHF.

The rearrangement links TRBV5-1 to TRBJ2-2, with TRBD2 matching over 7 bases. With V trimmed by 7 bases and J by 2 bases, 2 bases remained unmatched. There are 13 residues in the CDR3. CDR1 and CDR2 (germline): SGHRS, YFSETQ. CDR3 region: CASGRGNTGELFF. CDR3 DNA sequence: TGCGCCAGCGGGAGGGGAAACACCGGGGAGCTGTTTTTT.

The CDR3 DNA is TGTGCCAGCCCAGGGGCAAACACCTCCTACGAGCAGTACTTC. It encodes CASPGANTSYEQYF. The chain employs TRBV25-1 and TRBJ2-7; possibly TRBD1 for D (6 bases). Between the trimmed V and J ends, which lost 8 bases and 0 bases, there was a span of 14 bases. Germline CDR1 reads MGHDK; CDR2 reads SYGVNS. The CDR3 sequence is 14 residues long.

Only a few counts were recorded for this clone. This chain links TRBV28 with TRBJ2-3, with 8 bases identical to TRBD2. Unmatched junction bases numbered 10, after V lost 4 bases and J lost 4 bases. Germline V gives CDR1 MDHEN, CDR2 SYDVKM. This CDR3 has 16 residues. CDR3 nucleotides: TGTGCCAGCAGTTCCCTAATAGCGGGATCTTCAGATACGCAGTATTTT. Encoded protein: CASSSLIAGSSDTQYF.

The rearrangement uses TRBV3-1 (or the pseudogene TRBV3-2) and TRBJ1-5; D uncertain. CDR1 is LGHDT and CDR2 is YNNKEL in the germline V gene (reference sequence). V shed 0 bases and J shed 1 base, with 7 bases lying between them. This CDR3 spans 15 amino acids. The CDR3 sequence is CASSQDSRSNQPQHF. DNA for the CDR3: TGTGCCAGCAGCCAAGACTCCCGGAGCAATCAGCCCCAGCATTTT.

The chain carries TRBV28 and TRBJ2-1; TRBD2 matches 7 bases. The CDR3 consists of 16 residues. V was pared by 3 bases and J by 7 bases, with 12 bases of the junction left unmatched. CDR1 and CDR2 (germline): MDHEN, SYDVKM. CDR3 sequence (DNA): TGTGCCAGCAGTTTCCCCGGGGGGTTAGCGGTGAATGAGCAGTTCTTC. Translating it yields CASSFPGGLAVNEQFF.

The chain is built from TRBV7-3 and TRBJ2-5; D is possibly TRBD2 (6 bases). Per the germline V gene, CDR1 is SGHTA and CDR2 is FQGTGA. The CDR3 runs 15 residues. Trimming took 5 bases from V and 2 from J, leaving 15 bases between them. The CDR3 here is CASSRGIAAQETQYF. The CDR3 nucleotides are TGTGCCAGCAGCCGGGGAATAGCGGCGCAAGAGACCCAGTACTTC.

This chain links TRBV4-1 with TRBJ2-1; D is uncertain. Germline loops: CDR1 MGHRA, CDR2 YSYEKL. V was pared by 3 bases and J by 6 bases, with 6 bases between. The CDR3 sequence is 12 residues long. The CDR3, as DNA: TGCGCCAGCAGCCAGCACAGCAATGAGCAGTTCTTC. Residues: CASSQHSNEQFF.

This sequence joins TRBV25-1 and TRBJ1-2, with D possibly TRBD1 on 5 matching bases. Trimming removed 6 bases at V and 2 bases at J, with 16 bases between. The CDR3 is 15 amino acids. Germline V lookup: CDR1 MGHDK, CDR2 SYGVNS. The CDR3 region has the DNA TGTGCCAGCAGACCCACTGTACAGGTAAACTATGGCTACACCTTC. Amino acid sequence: CASRPTVQVNYGYTF.

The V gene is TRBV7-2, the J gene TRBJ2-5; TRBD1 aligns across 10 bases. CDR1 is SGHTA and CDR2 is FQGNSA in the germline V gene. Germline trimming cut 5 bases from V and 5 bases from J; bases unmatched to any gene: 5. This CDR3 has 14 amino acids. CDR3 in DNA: TGTGCCAGCAGCCGGGACAGGGGTCGGGAGACCCAGTACTTC. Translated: CASSRDRGRETQYF.

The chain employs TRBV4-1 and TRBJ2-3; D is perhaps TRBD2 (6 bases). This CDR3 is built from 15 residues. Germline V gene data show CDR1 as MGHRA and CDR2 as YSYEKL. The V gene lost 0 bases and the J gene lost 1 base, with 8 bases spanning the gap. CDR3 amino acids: CASSQEWGGTDTQYF. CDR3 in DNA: TGCGCCAGCAGCCAAGAATGGGGGGGCACAGATACGCAGTATTTT.

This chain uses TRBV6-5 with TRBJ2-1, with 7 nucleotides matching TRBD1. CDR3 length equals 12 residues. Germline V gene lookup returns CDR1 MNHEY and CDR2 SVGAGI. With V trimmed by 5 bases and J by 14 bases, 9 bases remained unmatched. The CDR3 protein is CASSHTDRKKFF. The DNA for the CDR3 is TGTGCCAGCAGTCATACGGACAGGAAAAAGTTCTTC.

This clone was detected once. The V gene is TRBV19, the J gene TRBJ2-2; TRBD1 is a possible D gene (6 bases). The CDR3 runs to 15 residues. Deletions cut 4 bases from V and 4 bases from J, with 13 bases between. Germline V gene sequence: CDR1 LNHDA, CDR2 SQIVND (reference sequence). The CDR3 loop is CASSNVRGRTGELFF. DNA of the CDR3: TGTGCCAGTAGTAACGTCAGGGGCCGCACCGGGGAGCTGTTTTTT.

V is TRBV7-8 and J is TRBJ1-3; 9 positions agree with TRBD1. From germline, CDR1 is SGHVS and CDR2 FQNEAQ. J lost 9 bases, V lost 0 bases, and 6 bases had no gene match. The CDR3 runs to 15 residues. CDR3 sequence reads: CASSLAGQGVGTIYF. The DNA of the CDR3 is TGTGCCAGCAGCTTAGCGGGACAGGGTGTCGGCACCATATATTTT. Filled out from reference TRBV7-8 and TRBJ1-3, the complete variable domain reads GAGVSQSPRYKVAKRGQDVALRCDPISGHVSLFWYQQALGQGPEFLTYFQNEAQLDKSGLPSDRFFAERPEGSVSTLKIQRTQQEDSAVYLCASSLAGQGVGTIYFGEGSWLTVV.

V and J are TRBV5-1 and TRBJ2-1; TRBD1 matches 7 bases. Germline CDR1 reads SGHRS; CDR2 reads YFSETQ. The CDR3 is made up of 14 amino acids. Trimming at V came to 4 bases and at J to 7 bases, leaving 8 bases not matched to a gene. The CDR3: CASSKQGVRNEQFF. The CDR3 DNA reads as TGCGCCAGCAGCAAGCAGGGGGTGCGGAATGAGCAGTTCTTC.

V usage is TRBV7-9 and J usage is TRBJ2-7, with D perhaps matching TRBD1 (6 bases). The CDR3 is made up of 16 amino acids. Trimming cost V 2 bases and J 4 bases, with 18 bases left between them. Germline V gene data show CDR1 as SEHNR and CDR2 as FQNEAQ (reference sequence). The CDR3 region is CASSLQGSDLIYEQYF. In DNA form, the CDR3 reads TGTGCCAGCAGCTTACAGGGGTCAGACCTGATTTACGAGCAGTACTTC.

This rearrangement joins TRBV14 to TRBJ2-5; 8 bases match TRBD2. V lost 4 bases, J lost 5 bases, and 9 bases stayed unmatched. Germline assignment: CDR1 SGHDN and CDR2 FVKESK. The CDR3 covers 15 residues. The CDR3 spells CASSLLAGTGETQYF. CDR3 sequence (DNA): TGTGCCAGCAGCCTTTTAGCGGGGACGGGTGAGACCCAGTACTTC.

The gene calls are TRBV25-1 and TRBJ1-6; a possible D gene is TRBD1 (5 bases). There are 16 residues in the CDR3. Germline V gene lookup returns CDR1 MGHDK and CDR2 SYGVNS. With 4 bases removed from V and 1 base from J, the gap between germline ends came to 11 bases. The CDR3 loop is CASSATRGSYNSPLHF. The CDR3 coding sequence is TGTGCCAGCAGTGCCACAAGGGGTTCCTATAATTCACCCCTCCACTTT. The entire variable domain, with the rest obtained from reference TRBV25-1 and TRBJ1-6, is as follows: EADIYQTPRYLVIGTGKKITLECSQTMGHDKMYWYQQDPGMELHLIHYSYGVNSTEKGDLSSESTVSRIRTEHFPLTLESARPSHTSQYLCASSATRGSYNSPLHFGNGTRLTVT.

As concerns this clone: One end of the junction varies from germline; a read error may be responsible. The CDR3 region is CASSLALTNEQFF. The CDR3 nucleotides are TGTGCTAGCAGCTTAGCGCTAACCAATGAGCAGTTCTTC. This chain uses TRBV7-7 with TRBJ2-1; weak D call: TRBD2 (5 bases). Germline CDR1 reads SSHAT; CDR2 reads FNYEAQ (reference sequence). This CDR3 contains 13 residues. The variable domain in full, completed from reference TRBV7-7 and TRBJ2-1, reads GAGVSQSPRYKVTKRGQDVTLRCDPISSHATLYWYQQALGQGPEFLTYFNYEAQPDKSGLPSDRFSAERPEGSISTLTIQRTEQRDSAMYRCASSLALTNEQFFGPGTRLTVL.

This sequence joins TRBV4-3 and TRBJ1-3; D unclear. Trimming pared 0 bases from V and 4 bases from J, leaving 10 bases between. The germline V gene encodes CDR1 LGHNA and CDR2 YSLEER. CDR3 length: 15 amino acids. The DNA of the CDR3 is TGCGCCAGCAGCCAAGATGGGCAGCCCGGAAACACCATATATTTT. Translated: CASSQDGQPGNTIYF.

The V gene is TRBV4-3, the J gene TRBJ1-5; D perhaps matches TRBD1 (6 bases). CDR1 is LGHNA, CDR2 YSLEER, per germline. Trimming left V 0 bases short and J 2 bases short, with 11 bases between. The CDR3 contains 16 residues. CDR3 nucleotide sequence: TGCGCCAGCAGCCAAGATAACGAGGGGGGCAATCAGCCCCAGCATTTT. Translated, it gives CASSQDNEGGNQPQHF.

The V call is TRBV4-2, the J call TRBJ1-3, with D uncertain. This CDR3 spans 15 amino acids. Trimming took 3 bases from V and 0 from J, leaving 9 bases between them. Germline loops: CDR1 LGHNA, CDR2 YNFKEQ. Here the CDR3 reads CASSQEWSSGNTIYF. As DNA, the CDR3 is TGTGCCAGCAGCCAGGAATGGAGCTCTGGAAACACCATATATTTT.